One and the same sample provided the 31 T cell receptor beta chains below, sequenced in a study of T cell responses to AZD1222 COVID-19 vaccine. Sequencing used immunoSEQ multiplex PCR; TCRdb keeps in-frame clones, though not all of them. This sample has about 120,000 clones, with about 91% found just once. The sequencing used peripheral blood, collected on day 0 of AZD1222 vaccination. Receptors originate from an adult in good health.

The rearrangement uses TRBV19 and TRBJ1-3; D remains unclear. Trimming removed 3 bases from V and 4 bases from J, with 19 bases in between. Germline V gene sequence: CDR1 LNHDA, CDR2 SQIVND (reference sequence). The CDR3 spans 17 residues. The CDR3 loop is CASSILITGLSGNTIYF. The CDR3 DNA sequence: TGTGCCAGTAGTATCTTGATAACCGGCCTTTCAGGAAACACCATATATTTT.

The chain recombines TRBV7-9 with TRBJ1-1; D is undetermined. Trimming stripped 5 bases from V and 3 bases from J, with 13 bases between. The CDR3 runs to 14 residues. Germline values: CDR1 SEHNR, CDR2 FQNEAQ (reference sequence). CDR3 in DNA: TGTGCCAGCAGCCCCCAGGATCCCGACACTGAAGCTTTCTTT. It translates to CASSPQDPDTEAFF.

This chain connects TRBV4-3 to TRBJ1-2; TRBD1 aligns across 7 bases. Germline V gene data show CDR1 as LGHNA and CDR2 as YSLEER. Trimming took 5 bases from V and 8 from J; bases not matched to a gene: 5. The CDR3 has 12 residues. The CDR3 sequence: CASSLTGVGYTF. CDR3 coding DNA: TGCGCCAGCAGCTTAACAGGGGTAGGCTACACCTTC.

Written as DNA, the CDR3 is TGTGCCAGCAGCGTAGCAGGGCTGAACACTGAAGCTTTCTTT. This gives the protein CASSVAGLNTEAFF. This chain uses TRBV9 with TRBJ1-1; D is possibly TRBD1 (5 bases). The CDR3 totals 14 residues. The V gene's germline CDR1 is SGDLS and CDR2 YYNGEE. V lost 0 bases to trimming and J lost 0 bases, with 6 bases between them. The variable domain in full, with the rest retrieved from reference TRBV9 and TRBJ1-1, is DSGVTQTPKHLITATGQRVTLRCSPRSGDLSVYWYQQSLDQGLQFLIQYYNGEERAKGNILERFSAQQFPDLHSELNLSSLELGDSALYFCASSVAGLNTEAFFGQGTRLTVV.

This clone was seen a handful of times. The chain is built from TRBV7-2 and TRBJ1-3; TRBD1 is a possible D gene (5 bases). The CDR3 runs to 15 residues. Germline-derived CDR1 and CDR2 are SGHTA and FQGNSA. The V gene lost 3 bases and the J gene lost 0 bases, with 9 bases spanning the gap. The CDR3 here is CASSFSGRSGNTIYF. CDR3 DNA sequence: TGTGCCAGCAGCTTTTCAGGGCGCTCTGGAAACACCATATATTTT.

This clone has just one count. The chain combines TRBV14 with TRBJ1-6, with unresolved D. The V and J ends lost 1 base and 14 bases respectively, with 21 bases between them. This CDR3 spans 16 amino acids. The germline gives CDR1 SGHDN, CDR2 FVKESK. In DNA, the CDR3 is TGTGCCAGCAGCCAAGCGGTGGGATTGGGCTTCGTATCCCTCCACTTT. Its protein is CASSQAVGLGFVSLHF.

This rearrangement joins TRBV3-1 (or the pseudogene TRBV3-2) to TRBJ2-1; D is possibly TRBD2 (5 bases). Looked up from germline, CDR1 is LGHDT and CDR2 is YNNKEL (reference sequence). The V end lost 4 bases, the J end lost 9 bases, and 10 bases lay between the germline ends. This CDR3 has 12 residues. CDR3 sequence reads: CASSPRGREQFF. In DNA form, the CDR3 reads TGTGCCAGCAGCCCCCGGGGTCGTGAGCAGTTCTTC.

V is TRBV6-5 and J is TRBJ1-2; 8 nucleotides match TRBD1. Germline values: CDR1 MNHEY, CDR2 SVGAGI. V was clipped by 2 bases and J by 8 bases; unmatched bases: 10. This CDR3 has 15 amino acids. The DNA of the CDR3 is TGTGCCAGCAGTTACCATCAGGACAGGGTTGACGGCTACACCTTC. Translation gives CASSYHQDRVDGYTF.

J is TRBJ1-3 and V is TRBV3-1 (or the pseudogene TRBV3-2); tentative D call: TRBD1 (6 bases). The CDR3 has 17 residues. Trimming took 4 bases from V and 4 from J, leaving 20 bases between them. CDR1 is LGHDT and CDR2 is YNNKEL in the germline V gene (reference sequence). The CDR3 loop is CASSPLGQFEGGNTIYF. CDR3 nucleotides: TGTGCCAGCAGCCCGCTAGGACAGTTCGAGGGAGGAAACACCATATATTTT.

In this sample, this clone turned up once. The chain has TRBV28 and TRBJ2-2; D is possibly TRBD1 (8 bases). The germline gives CDR1 MDHEN, CDR2 SYDVKM. The CDR3 contains 15 residues. The germline V and J ends were trimmed by 11 bases and 3 bases, with 19 bases remaining between them. CDR3 coding DNA: TGTGCCGTCGGGGGGACAGGAAGTTACACCGGGGAGCTGTTTTTT. Its protein is CAVGGTGSYTGELFF.

This rearrangement joins TRBV18 to TRBJ2-5, with D possibly TRBD2 on 6 matching bases. V lost 4 bases, J lost 1 base, and 13 bases lay in between. This CDR3 contains 15 residues. CDR1 and CDR2 (germline): KGHSH, LQKENI. This chain's CDR3 is CASSLSPGVQETQYF. The CDR3 DNA reads as TGTGCCAGCTCACTTTCGCCGGGAGTCCAAGAGACCCAGTACTTC.

The CDR3 here is CASSGDLLGQYF. The CDR3 DNA follows: TGTGCCAGCAGCGGAGACTTACTCGGGCAGTACTTC. The V gene is TRBV7-2, the J gene TRBJ2-7; D is undetermined. From germline, CDR1 is SGHTA and CDR2 FQGNSA. The CDR3 has 12 residues. Trimming shortened V by 5 bases and J by 9 bases, and 14 bases separated the two germline ends.

The rearrangement uses TRBV19 and TRBJ1-5; TRBD1 is a possible D gene (6 bases). The CDR3 runs to 15 residues. Trimming cost V 5 bases and J 1 base, with 12 bases left between them. CDR1 LNHDA and CDR2 SQIVND come from the germline V gene (reference sequence). As DNA, the CDR3 is TGTGCCAGTAGTGCGCCCGACAGGAGCAATCAGCCCCAGCATTTT. Its protein is CASSAPDRSNQPQHF.

The J gene is TRBJ2-2, the V gene TRBV7-9, with D hard to call. The CDR3 loop spans 15 amino acids. Germline V gene sequence: CDR1 SEHNR, CDR2 FQNEAQ (reference sequence). V lost 4 bases and J lost 0, with 9 bases in between. DNA of the CDR3: TGTGCCAGCAGCTCGGACGCCACGAACACCGGGGAGCTGTTTTTT. Translation gives CASSSDATNTGELFF.

This chain connects TRBV5-4 to TRBJ1-6, with TRBD1 matching 8 bases. Germline V gives CDR1 SGHNT, CDR2 YYREEE (reference sequence). V shed 3 bases, J shed 9 bases, and the junction held 8 bases outside the gene matches. This CDR3 is built from 15 residues. The CDR3 DNA is TGTGCCAGCAGCTCCACGCGGGACAGGTCTTCACCCCTCCACTTT. Its protein is CASSSTRDRSSPLHF.

The gene calls are TRBV20-1 and TRBJ1-2; possible D gene TRBD1, 5 bases. CDR1 is DFQATT, CDR2 SNEGSKA, per germline (reference sequence). There are 11 residues in the CDR3. The ends were cut back, 5 bases at V and 10 bases at J, with 14 bases in the middle. Here the CDR3 reads CSAPTGTTYTF. DNA of the CDR3: TGCAGTGCTCCCACCGGGACCACCTACACCTTC.

The rearrangement uses TRBV6-5 and TRBJ1-2; 7 nucleotides line up with TRBD1. This CDR3 has 15 amino acids. V shed 6 bases and J 0 bases; nucleotides not matched to a gene: 7. From germline, CDR1 is MNHEY and CDR2 SVGAGI. For the CDR3, the DNA is TGTGCCAGCAGACCTACCGGACAGGCTAACTATGGCTACACCTTC. As protein: CASRPTGQANYGYTF.

The chain joins TRBV18 to TRBJ2-5; D is undetermined. Germline CDR1 is KGHSH and CDR2 is LQKENI. Trimming took 2 bases from V and 1 from J, leaving 8 bases between them. This CDR3 region has 14 residues. CDR3 sequence: CASSPGQLQETQYF. The CDR3 DNA reads TGTGCCAGCTCACCAGGGCAGCTCCAAGAGACCCAGTACTTC.

The V call is TRBV7-6, the J call TRBJ2-7; TRBD2 matches 15 bases. This CDR3 is 14 amino acids long. Germline V gene sequence: CDR1 SGHVS, CDR2 FNYEAQ. V lost 5 bases, J lost 6 bases, and 2 bases stayed unmatched. CDR3 nucleotides: TGTGCCAGCAGCGCGGGACTAGCGGGAGGCGAGCAGTACTTC. This gives the protein CASSAGLAGGEQYF.

The rearrangement uses TRBV5-4 and TRBJ2-7; perhaps TRBD1 as D (5 bases). Germline loops: CDR1 SGHNT, CDR2 YYREEE (reference sequence). This CDR3 comprises 15 residues. V was trimmed by 0 bases and J by 2 bases, leaving 12 bases between them. For the CDR3, the DNA is TGTGCCAGCAGCTTGGAGGCAGGGCCGGCCTACGAGCAGTACTTC. This gives the protein CASSLEAGPAYEQYF.

In this sample, this clone turned up a few times. J is TRBJ1-3 and V is TRBV27, with unresolved D. V lost 5 bases and J lost 0, with 8 bases in between. The CDR3 has 14 amino acids. CDR1 is MNHEY, CDR2 SMNVEV, per germline (reference sequence). This CDR3 reads CASSGSRSGNTIYF. The CDR3 bases are TGTGCCAGCAGTGGGAGCCGCTCTGGAAACACCATATATTTT.

The V and J genes are TRBV6-2 or TRBV6-3 and TRBJ2-3, with TRBD2 matching over 10 bases. V was clipped by 6 bases and J by 3 bases; unmatched bases: 9. This CDR3 spans 16 amino acids. Germline CDR1 is MNHEY and CDR2 is SVGEGT. In nucleotides, the CDR3 is TGTGCCAGCAGCTTCTCGAGCGGGGGGGCGACAGATACGCAGTATTTT. Protein product: CASSFSSGGATDTQYF.

V gene TRBV4-3 combines with J gene TRBJ1-2, with D possibly matching TRBD1 (5 bases). V lost 0 bases to trimming and J lost 8 bases, with 19 bases between them. Germline CDR1 and CDR2: LGHNA and YSLEER. The CDR3 has 16 residues. Here the CDR3 DNA reads TGCGCCAGCAGCCAAGAGGTGAGAGGCGGCCAGGGAGGCTACACCTTC. This gives the protein CASSQEVRGGQGGYTF.

The V and J genes are TRBV6-4 and TRBJ1-6; TRBD1 agrees at 9 bases. Germline V CDR1 and CDR2: MRHNA, SNTAGT. The CDR3 sequence is 14 residues long. J lost 7 bases, V lost 5 bases, and 3 bases had no gene match. This chain's CDR3 is CASSRDRENSPLHF. CDR3 nucleotide sequence: TGTGCCAGCAGTAGGGACAGGGAGAATTCACCCCTCCACTTT.

This chain connects TRBV7-9 to TRBJ2-3; D unclear. The CDR3 has 13 amino acids. V was trimmed by 1 base and J by 0 bases, leaving 2 bases between them. Germline CDR1 and CDR2: SEHNR and FQNEAQ (reference sequence). CDR3 residues: CASSLVSTDTQYF. Written as DNA, the CDR3 is TGTGCCAGCAGCTTAGTGAGCACAGATACGCAGTATTTT.

The V and J genes are TRBV25-1 and TRBJ1-2; weak D call: TRBD1 (5 bases). Germline-derived CDR1 and CDR2 are MGHDK and SYGVNS. With 5 bases removed from V and 7 bases from J, the gap between germline ends came to 14 bases. The CDR3 sequence is 13 residues long. The CDR3 region is CASSQAGRGGYTF. Written as DNA, the CDR3 is TGTGCCAGCAGTCAGGCCGGGAGGGGTGGCTACACCTTC.

The rearrangement joins TRBV6-6 to TRBJ1-2; unclear D gene. Trimming left V 6 bases short and J 3 bases short, with 2 bases between. The germline V gene has CDR1 MNHNY and CDR2 SVGAGI (reference sequence). This CDR3 spans 10 amino acids. The CDR3 spells CASRDYGYTF. The CDR3 DNA is TGTGCCAGCAGGGACTATGGCTACACCTTC.

V and J are TRBV18 and TRBJ2-7, with 8 bases identical to TRBD2. The CDR3 sequence is 15 residues long. Trimming removed 2 bases from V and 5 bases from J; junction bases left unmatched: 8. Per germline, CDR1 KGHSH and CDR2 LQKENI. The CDR3 nucleotides read TGTGCCAGCTCACCATTCGGGGGGGCCAGAAACGAGCAGTACTTC. This codes for CASSPFGGARNEQYF.

The J gene is TRBJ2-3, the V gene TRBV5-1; 8 positions match TRBD1. Looked up from germline, CDR1 is SGHRS and CDR2 is YFSETQ. The V segment lost 4 bases and the J segment 1 base; nucleotides outside the gene matches: 8. The CDR3 spans 16 residues. The CDR3 nucleotides read TGCGCCAGCAGCACCGGGACAGGCTCTGGCACAGATACGCAGTATTTT. Protein sequence: CASSTGTGSGTDTQYF.

The chain carries TRBV18 and TRBJ1-3, with 8 bases fitting TRBD1. V dropped 3 bases and J dropped 3; count of bases not matched to a gene: 4. Germline CDR1 KGHSH, CDR2 LQKENI. This CDR3 is built from 15 residues. CDR3 DNA sequence: TGTGCCAGCTCACCGGTACAGGGGGATGGAAACACCATATATTTT. Its protein is CASSPVQGDGNTIYF.

This clone showed up just once. CDR3 region: CASSLMDREGHQPQHF. The CDR3 bases are TGTGCCAGCTCACTAATGGACAGGGAAGGTCATCAGCCCCAGCATTTT. The chain joins TRBV18 to TRBJ1-5, with 8 positions matching TRBD1. This CDR3 is 16 amino acids long. J was trimmed by 5 bases and V by 4 bases; bases with no gene match: 10. Per the germline V gene, CDR1 is KGHSH and CDR2 is LQKENI.